This T cell receptor (beta chain) came from a study of blood T cell repertoires in COVID-19. Across the whole study: Some COVID-19 samples were acute and others convalescent; all came from the United States, Italy and Spain. PBMCs, B-cell-depleted T cells, or T cells were the source of the cDNA or gDNA that made up the material.

As processed by the authors: Amplifying reference gene primers gave estimates of nucleated cell counts. Only in-frame clones appear in the TCRdb table, and some are missing; sequencing was by immunoSEQ multiplex PCR. V, J and clone size were drawn from that table, and D and trimming were deduced from the DNA. Among 120,000 to 150,000 clones listed, approximately 87% were seen once. The CDR3 covers 16 residues. Germline V gene lookup returns CDR1 SEHNR and CDR2 FQNEAQ (reference sequence). V dropped 6 bases and J dropped 2; count of bases not matched to a gene: 9. In assigning cohorts, the study relied on participant-reported clinical history.

This TCR was sampled from a woman aged 25-40 years with acute COVID-19. The gene calls are TRBV7-9 and TRBJ2-2; 7 positions agree with TRBD1. The sequencing sample was made of PBMCs or T cells enriched from blood (not recorded which). The DNA of the CDR3 is TGTGCCAGCAGGGGGCCGGGACAGACTAACACCGGGGAGCTGTTTTTT. Translation gives CASRGPGQTNTGELFF.